The next 27 T cell receptor beta chains were all read from a single sample in a study of read filtering for tumor transcriptome and immune sequencing. The library was built from 400 ng RNA with molecular barcoded adaptors for alpha/delta and beta/gamma chains. TCRdb re-called the reads with MiXCR, one entry per CDR3 protein. Of about 86,000 distinct CDR3 sequences in the sample, roughly an eighth were seen once. Sample: a population of CD138-negative cells sorted from bone marrow. The source of these receptors is a donor at least 40 years old with multiple myeloma.

The chain is built from TRBV5-4 and TRBJ1-1; 7 positions match TRBD1. The V segment lost 1 base and the J segment 2 bases; nucleotides outside the gene matches: 8. The CDR3 sequence is 16 residues long. The germline CDR1 and CDR2 sequences are SGHNT and YYREEE (reference sequence). The DNA of the CDR3 is TGTGCCAGCAGCTTGTACACCGGGACAGCAAACACTGAAGCTTTCTTT. Amino acids: CASSLYTGTANTEAFF.

The table lists this clonotype with many counts. The chain combines TRBV5-1 with TRBJ1-1; D gene unclear. Germline V lookup: CDR1 SGHRS, CDR2 YFSETQ. Trimming left V 0 bases short and J 2 bases short, with 11 bases between. The CDR3 length is 15 residues. The CDR3 loop reads CASSLDPAPNTEAFF. CDR3 in DNA: TGCGCCAGCAGCTTGGATCCCGCTCCCAACACTGAAGCTTTCTTT.

This clonotype was counted many times. The chain couples TRBV7-9 to TRBJ2-2, with unresolved D. The ends were cut back, 1 base at V and 4 bases at J, with 10 bases in the middle. CDR1 SEHNR and CDR2 FQNEAQ come from the germline V gene (reference sequence). The length of the CDR3 is 15 residues. The CDR3, as DNA: TGTGCCAGCAGCTTAGAGGGCTCCAGCACCGGGGAGCTGTTTTTT. Translating it yields CASSLEGSSTGELFF.

This clonotype occurred a few times. The chain uses TRBV12-3 or TRBV12-4 and TRBJ2-5; the D gene is possibly TRBD2 (6 bases). CDR3 length: 13 residues. V shed 8 bases and J shed 4 bases, with 14 bases lying between them. CDR3 sequence: CASCPGAVETQYF. CDR3 coding DNA: TGTGCCAGCTGCCCGGGAGCAGTAGAGACCCAGTACTTC.

This clonotype was observed at least ten times. The chain is built from TRBV29-1 and TRBJ2-5; tentative D call: TRBD1 (5 bases). V was shortened by 4 bases and J by 5 bases, with 14 bases between the two germline ends. The V gene's germline CDR1 is SQVTM and CDR2 ANQGSEA. CDR3 length: 13 residues. The CDR3: CSVGGHRSETQYF. The DNA of the CDR3 is TGCAGCGTTGGGGGTCACAGGTCTGAGACCCAGTACTTC.

The table lists this clonotype with many counts. The chain recombines TRBV28 with TRBJ2-5, with TRBD2 as a possible D gene (5 bases). The germline V gene has CDR1 MDHEN and CDR2 SYDVKM. CDR3 length: 13 residues. Trimming took off 4 bases at V and 1 base at J, with 7 bases between the two ends. The CDR3 nucleotides are TGTGCCAGCAGTTCCGGGGTCCAAGAGACCCAGTACTTC. This encodes CASSSGVQETQYF.

A word on this clonotype: A read error may be the cause here, since a much bigger clone is one base away. The V call is TRBV28, the J call TRBJ2-7; 8 bases agree with TRBD1. V lost 8 bases and J lost 0; bases outside the gene matches: 6. This CDR3 has 14 residues. Germline V gives CDR1 MDHEN, CDR2 SYDVKM. CDR3 in DNA: TGTGCCAGCGGCACAGGGGGTAGCTCCTACGAGCAGTACTTC. Its translation is CASGTGGSSYEQYF.

This clonotype was observed many times. V usage is TRBV5-1 and J usage is TRBJ2-5, with 8 nucleotides matching TRBD1. CDR3 length: 15 amino acids. CDR1 is SGHRS and CDR2 is YFSETQ in the germline V gene. Losses at the gene ends were 2 bases for V and 3 bases for J; bases not matched to a gene: 6. The DNA of the CDR3 is TGCGCCAGCAGCTTCCCCGGACAGGGAGAAGAGACCCAGTACTTC. Translation: CASSFPGQGEETQYF. Full variable domain (outside the CDR3, taken from reference TRBV5-1 and TRBJ2-5): KAGVTQTPRYLIKTRGQQVTLSCSPISGHRSVSWYQQTPGQGLQFLFEYFSETQRNKGNFPGRFSGRQFSNSRSEMNVSTLELGDSALYLCASSFPGQGEETQYFGPGTRLLVL.

This clonotype has a count of ten or more. The chain is built from TRBV27 and TRBJ2-5; 9 positions agree with TRBD1. This CDR3 is 17 amino acids long. CDR1 is MNHEY and CDR2 is SMNVEV in the germline V gene (reference sequence). J lost 5 bases, V lost 1 base, and 11 bases had no gene match. The CDR3 DNA reads TGTGCCAGCAGTTTATTCGCGGACAGGGGTAATGGGGAGACCCAGTACTTC. Translating it yields CASSLFADRGNGETQYF.

The genes are TRBV20-1 and TRBJ2-3; TRBD1 agrees at 10 bases. The CDR3 covers 15 residues. The germline CDR1 and CDR2 sequences are DFQATT and SNEGSKA (reference sequence). The V and J ends lost 4 bases and 1 base, in that order; junction bases with no gene match: 5. CDR3 sequence: CSAKGQGRGTDTQYF. CDR3 in DNA: TGCAGTGCTAAGGGACAGGGGAGGGGCACAGATACGCAGTATTTT.

Many counts were recorded for this clonotype. The chain employs TRBV27 and TRBJ2-7, with D unresolved. V was shortened by 2 bases and J by 5 bases, with 13 bases between the two germline ends. The germline CDR1 and CDR2 sequences are MNHEY and SMNVEV (reference sequence). CDR3 length: 14 residues. The CDR3 protein is CASSLGLSVDEQYF. The CDR3, as DNA: TGTGCCAGCAGTTTAGGGTTGTCGGTCGACGAGCAGTACTTC.

This clonotype came up many times. The chain is built from TRBV29-1 and TRBJ2-3; no firm D call. Per germline, CDR1 SQVTM and CDR2 ANQGSEA. This CDR3 has 10 amino acids. The DNA of the CDR3 is TGCGCACTCGGCACAGATACGCAGTATTTT. Its protein product is CALGTDTQYF.

Concerning this clonotype: A much larger clonotype is one base distant, so this may be a read error. V gene TRBV2 combines with J gene TRBJ2-5, with D uncertain. The CDR3 runs to 11 residues. CDR1 and CDR2 (germline): SNHLY, FYNNEI. The V gene lost 4 bases and the J gene lost 9 bases, with 9 bases spanning the gap. The CDR3 nucleotides are TGTGCCAGCAGTGCCCTCGAGGCCCAGTACTTC. Amino acids: CASSALEAQYF.

On this clonotype itself: A much larger clone differs by one base, so this may be a read error. The chain employs TRBV12-3 or TRBV12-4 and TRBJ1-5, with D possibly being TRBD1 (6 bases). The CDR3 is 16 amino acids. CDR3 sequence: CANSLSFRGSNQPQHF. In DNA form, the CDR3 reads TGTGCCAACAGTTTGAGTTTTAGGGGGAGCAATCAGCCCCAGCATTTT.

About this clonotype: This may be a read error: a much more frequent sequence differs by one nucleotide. The J gene is TRBJ2-1, the V gene TRBV5-6; D is ambiguous. Germline assignment: CDR1 SGHDT and CDR2 YYEEEE. The CDR3 runs to 14 residues. Deletions cut 0 bases from V and 7 bases from J, with 11 bases between. CDR3 sequence (DNA): TGTGCCAGCAGCTTGGTCGGAGCTATTAATGAGCAGTTCTTC. Translated: CASSLVGAINEQFF.

The chain has TRBV23-1 and TRBJ2-4; D not certain. TRBV23-1 is treated as an ORF (open reading frame) with a function not yet certain. V was pared by 0 bases and J by 0 bases, with 9 bases between. CDR3 length: 16 residues. Written as DNA, the CDR3 is TGCGCCAGCAGTCAATCGGTTGATTTAGCCAAAAACATTCAGTACTTC. Translation: CASSQSVDLAKNIQYF.

This clonotype was found a few times. This chain links TRBV5-1 with TRBJ2-2; 9 bases are shared with TRBD2. The CDR3 spans 15 residues. V trimming: 4 bases; J trimming: 1 base; junction bases outside the gene matches: 2. CDR1 and CDR2 from the germline V gene are SGHRS and YFSETQ. The CDR3 DNA follows: TGCGCCAGCAGCCTTAGCGGGGGGAACACCGGGGAGCTGTTTTTT. Its translation is CASSLSGGNTGELFF.

This clonotype was seen ten or more times. V gene TRBV18 combines with J gene TRBJ2-1, with D maybe TRBD2 (6 bases). The CDR3 has 18 residues. The V end was cut by 2 bases, the J end by 0 bases, with 17 bases between. CDR1 KGHSH and CDR2 LQKENI come from the germline V gene. The CDR3 spells CASSPFGGTPSSYNEQFF. CDR3 in DNA: TGTGCCAGCTCACCATTCGGGGGAACCCCGAGCTCCTACAATGAGCAGTTCTTC.

This clonotype has at least ten counts. The chain carries TRBV30 and TRBJ2-7; TRBD1 is a possible D gene (6 bases). Trimming cost V 3 bases and J 1 base, with 7 bases left between them. Germline V lookup: CDR1 GTSNPN, CDR2 SVGIG (reference sequence). This CDR3 contains 12 residues. The DNA of the CDR3 is TGTGCCTGGAGAGGGGGATCCTACGAGCAGTACTTC. Translation gives CAWRGGSYEQYF.

This clonotype was counted ten times or more. The genes are TRBV27 and TRBJ2-5, with D possibly being TRBD2 (5 bases). From germline, CDR1 is MNHEY and CDR2 SMNVEV (reference sequence). This CDR3 is 13 amino acids long. V lost 5 bases, J lost 5 bases, and 12 bases lay in between. The CDR3 is CASSPRGSETQYF. The CDR3 nucleotides read TGTGCCAGCAGTCCACGCGGGTCTGAGACCCAGTACTTC.

Ten or more counts support this clonotype. CDR3 nucleotides: TGTGCCACCCGGGCGTTCTATGGCTACACCTTC. It translates to CATRAFYGYTF. The genes are TRBV28 and TRBJ1-2; unclear D gene. This CDR3 spans 11 amino acids. The V and J ends lost 10 bases and 4 bases respectively, with 10 bases between them. Per the germline V gene, CDR1 is MDHEN and CDR2 is SYDVKM.

Many counts were recorded for this clonotype. V gene TRBV7-2 combines with J gene TRBJ1-4, with a possible D match to TRBD1 (5 bases). This CDR3 is 12 amino acids long. Germline assignment: CDR1 SGHTA and CDR2 FQGNSA. V lost 8 bases to trimming and J lost 7 bases, with 11 bases between them. CDR3 bases: TGTGCCAGCGGGGCAATAGTTGAAAAACTGTTTTTT. As protein: CASGAIVEKLFF.

Concerning this clonotype: A much larger clone differs from this one at a single base, so this may be a read error. The chain joins TRBV19 to TRBJ1-2; perhaps TRBD1 as D (6 bases). The CDR3 spans 16 residues. V was shortened by 4 bases and J by 6 bases, with 21 bases between the two germline ends. In germline, CDR1 is LNHDA, CDR2 SQIVND (reference sequence). The DNA for the CDR3 is TGTGCCAGTAGTAGGAGCGCCAGGGGAGACGGCCATGGCTACACCTTC. Its protein product is CASSRSARGDGHGYTF.

The chain couples TRBV19 to TRBJ2-7, with D perhaps TRBD1 or TRBD2 (6 bases each). The CDR3 is 19 residues long. Germline CDR1 reads LNHDA; CDR2 reads SQIVND (reference sequence). The V and J ends lost 7 bases and 7 bases respectively, with 35 bases between them. This chain's CDR3 is CASTLLTGRGQGMYNEQYF. The CDR3 bases are TGTGCCAGTACGTTGTTAACCGGGAGAGGCCAGGGGATGTACAATGAGCAGTACTTC. The complete variable domain, with remaining parts taken from reference TRBV19 and TRBJ2-7, reads DGGITQSPKYLFRKEGQNVTLSCEQNLNHDAMYWYRQDPGQGLRLIYYSQIVNDFQKGDIAEGYSVSREKKESFPLTVTSAQKNPTAFYLCASTLLTGRGQGMYNEQYFGPGTRLTVT.

This clonotype was detected ten times or more. This sequence joins TRBV7-9 and TRBJ2-7; tentative D call: TRBD2 (5 bases). Germline V gene sequence: CDR1 SEHNR, CDR2 FQNEAQ (reference sequence). The CDR3 is 15 residues long. Deletions cut 1 base from V and 2 bases from J, with 12 bases between. Written as DNA, the CDR3 is TGTGCCAGCAGCTTAGGCCCTAGCCGAACCTACGAGCAGTACTTC. Protein: CASSLGPSRTYEQYF.

In its sample, this clonotype was seen many times. This chain links TRBV4-2 with TRBJ2-7; tentatively, D is TRBD1 or TRBD2 (6 bases each). The germline CDR1 and CDR2 sequences are LGHNA and YNFKEQ. The V end lost 4 bases, the J end lost 5 bases, and 15 bases lay between the germline ends. CDR3 length: 14 residues. In DNA, the CDR3 is TGTGCCAGCAGCCCGAGGGGGGATTCCCACGAGCAGTACTTC. As protein: CASSPRGDSHEQYF.

This clonotype has only a few counts. The gene calls are TRBV7-9 and TRBJ2-2, with 9 bases identical to TRBD2. Germline loops: CDR1 SEHNR, CDR2 FQNEAQ (reference sequence). V shed 7 bases, J shed 6 bases, and the junction held 15 bases outside the gene matches. CDR3 length: 17 residues. The CDR3 here is CASNSFSPSGKAGELFF. CDR3 sequence (DNA): TGTGCCAGCAACAGCTTCTCCCCTAGCGGGAAGGCCGGGGAGCTGTTTTTT. Supplemented by reference TRBV7-9 and TRBJ2-2, the full variable domain reads DTGVSQNPRHKITKRGQNVTFRCDPISEHNRLYWYRQTLGQGPEFLTYFQNEAQLEKSRLLSDRFSAERPKGSFSTLEIQRTEQGDSAMYLCASNSFSPSGKAGELFFGEGSRLTVL.